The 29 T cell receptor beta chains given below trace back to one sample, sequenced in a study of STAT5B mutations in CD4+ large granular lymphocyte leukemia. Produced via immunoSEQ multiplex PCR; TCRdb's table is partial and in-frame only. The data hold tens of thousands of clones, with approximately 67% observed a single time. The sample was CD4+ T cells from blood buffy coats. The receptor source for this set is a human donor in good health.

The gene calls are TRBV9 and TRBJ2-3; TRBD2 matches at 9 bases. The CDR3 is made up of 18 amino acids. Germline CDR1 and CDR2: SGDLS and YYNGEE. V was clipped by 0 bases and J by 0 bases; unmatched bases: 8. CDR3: CASSVDLAGFSSTDTQYF. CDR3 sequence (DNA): TGTGCCAGCAGCGTAGATCTAGCGGGGTTTTCTAGCACAGATACGCAGTATTTT.

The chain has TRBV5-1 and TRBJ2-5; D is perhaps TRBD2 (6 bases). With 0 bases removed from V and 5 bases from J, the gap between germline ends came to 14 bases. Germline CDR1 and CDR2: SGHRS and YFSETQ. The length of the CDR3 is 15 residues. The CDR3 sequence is CASSLVAAGGETQYF. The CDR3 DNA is TGCGCCAGCAGCTTGGTGGCCGCCGGAGGGGAGACCCAGTACTTC.

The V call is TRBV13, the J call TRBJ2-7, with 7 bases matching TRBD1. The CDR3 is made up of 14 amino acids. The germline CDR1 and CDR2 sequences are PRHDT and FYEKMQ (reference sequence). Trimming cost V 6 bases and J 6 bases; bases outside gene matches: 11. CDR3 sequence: CASRWRGQASEQYF. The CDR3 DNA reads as TGTGCCAGCAGGTGGCGAGGACAGGCAAGCGAGCAGTACTTC. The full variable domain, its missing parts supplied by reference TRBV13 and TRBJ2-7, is AAGVIQSPRHLIKEKRETATLKCYPIPRHDTVYWYQQGPGQDPQFLISFYEKMQSDKGSIPDRFSAQQFSDYHSELNMSSLELGDSALYFCASRWRGQASEQYFGPGTRLTVT.

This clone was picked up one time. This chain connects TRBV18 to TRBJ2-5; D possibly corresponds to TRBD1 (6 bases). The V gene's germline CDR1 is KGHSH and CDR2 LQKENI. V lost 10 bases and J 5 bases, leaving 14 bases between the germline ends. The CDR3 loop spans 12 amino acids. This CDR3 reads CATSGDRETQYF. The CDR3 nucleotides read TGTGCCACTTCAGGGGATAGGGAGACCCAGTACTTC.

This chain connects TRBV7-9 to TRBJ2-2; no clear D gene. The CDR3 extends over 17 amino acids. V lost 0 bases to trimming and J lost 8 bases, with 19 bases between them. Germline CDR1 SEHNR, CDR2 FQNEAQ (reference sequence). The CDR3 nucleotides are TGTGCCAGCAGCTTAGCCTGGGTGGGTAGCCACCAAGGGGAGCTGTTTTTT. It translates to CASSLAWVGSHQGELFF.

As DNA, the CDR3 is TGCGCCAGCAGCTCGGGGAATTCACCCCTCCACTTT. Translated, it gives CASSSGNSPLHF. The chain employs TRBV5-1 and TRBJ1-6; no clear D. Trimming took 3 bases from V and 7 from J, leaving 5 bases between them. CDR3 size: 12 residues. The germline CDR1 and CDR2 sequences are SGHRS and YFSETQ. Variable domain in full (rest from reference TRBV5-1 and TRBJ1-6): KAGVTQTPRYLIKTRGQQVTLSCSPISGHRSVSWYQQTPGQGLQFLFEYFSETQRNKGNFPGRFSGRQFSNSRSEMNVSTLELGDSALYLCASSSGNSPLHFGNGTRLTVT.

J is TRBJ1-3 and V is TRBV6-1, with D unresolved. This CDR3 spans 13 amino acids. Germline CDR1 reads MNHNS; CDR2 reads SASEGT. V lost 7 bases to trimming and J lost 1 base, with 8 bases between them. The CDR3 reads CASNTDSGNTIYF. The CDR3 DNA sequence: TGTGCCAGCAATACTGATTCTGGAAACACCATATATTTT.

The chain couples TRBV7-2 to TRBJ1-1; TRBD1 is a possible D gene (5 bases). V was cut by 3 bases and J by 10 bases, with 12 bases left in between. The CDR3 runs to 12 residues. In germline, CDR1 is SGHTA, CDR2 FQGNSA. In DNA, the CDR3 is TGTGCCAGCAGCTTTATTTCAGGGCGAGCTTTCTTT. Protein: CASSFISGRAFF.

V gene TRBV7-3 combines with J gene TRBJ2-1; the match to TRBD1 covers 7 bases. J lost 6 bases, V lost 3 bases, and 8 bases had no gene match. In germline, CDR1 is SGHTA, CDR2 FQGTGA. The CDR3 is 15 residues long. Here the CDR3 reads CASSFGTAATNEQFF. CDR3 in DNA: TGTGCCAGCAGCTTTGGGACAGCGGCCACCAATGAGCAGTTCTTC.

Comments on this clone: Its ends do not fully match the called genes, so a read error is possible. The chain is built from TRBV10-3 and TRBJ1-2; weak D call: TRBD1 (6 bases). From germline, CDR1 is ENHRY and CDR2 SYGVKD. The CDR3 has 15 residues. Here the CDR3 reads CATSQLRGFNYGYTF. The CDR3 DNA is TGTGCCACCAGTCAACTCAGGGGCTTTAACTATGGCTACACCTTC.

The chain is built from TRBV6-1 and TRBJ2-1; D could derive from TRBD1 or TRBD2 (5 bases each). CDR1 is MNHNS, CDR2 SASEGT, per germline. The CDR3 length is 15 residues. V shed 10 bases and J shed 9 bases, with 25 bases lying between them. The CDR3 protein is CATRDVGKPKGEQFF. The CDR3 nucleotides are TGTGCCACTAGGGACGTGGGAAAACCGAAGGGTGAGCAGTTCTTC.

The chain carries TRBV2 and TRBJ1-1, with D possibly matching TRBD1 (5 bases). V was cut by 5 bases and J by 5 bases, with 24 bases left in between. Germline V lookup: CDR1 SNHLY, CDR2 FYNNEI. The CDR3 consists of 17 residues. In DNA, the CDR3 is TGTGCCAGCAGTTCACTCGGGGACGTAAAACTCGGGACTGAAGCTTTCTTT. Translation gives CASSSLGDVKLGTEAFF.

The CDR3 DNA sequence: TGTGCCAGCAGCTTGTCTCGGGGGGGCATATATAATTCACCCCTCCACTTT. It specifies CASSLSRGGIYNSPLHF. This rearrangement joins TRBV5-6 to TRBJ1-6; a possible D gene is TRBD1 (6 bases). The germline CDR1 and CDR2 sequences are SGHDT and YYEEEE. CDR3 length equals 17 residues. V lost 1 base and J 4 bases, leaving 15 bases between the germline ends.

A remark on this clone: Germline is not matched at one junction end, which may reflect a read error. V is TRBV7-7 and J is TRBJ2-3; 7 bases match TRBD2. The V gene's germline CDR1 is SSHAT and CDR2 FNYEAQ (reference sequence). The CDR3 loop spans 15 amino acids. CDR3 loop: CASSLGAGVTDTQYF. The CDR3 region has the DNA TGTGCTAGCAGCTTAGGGGCGGGGGTCACAGATACGCAGTATTTT.

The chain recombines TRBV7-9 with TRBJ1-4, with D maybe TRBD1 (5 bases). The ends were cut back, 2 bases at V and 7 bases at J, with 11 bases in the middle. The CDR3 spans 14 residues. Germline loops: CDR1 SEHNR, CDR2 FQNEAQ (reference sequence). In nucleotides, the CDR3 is TGTGCCAGCAGCTTACAGGGCGTCAGTGAAAAACTGTTTTTT. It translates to CASSLQGVSEKLFF.

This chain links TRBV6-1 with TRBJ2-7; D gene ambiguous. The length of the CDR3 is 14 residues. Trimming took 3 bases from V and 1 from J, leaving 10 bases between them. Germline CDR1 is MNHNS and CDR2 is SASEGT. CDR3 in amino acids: CASSDWPHSYEQYF. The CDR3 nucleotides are TGTGCCAGCAGTGACTGGCCCCATTCCTACGAGCAGTACTTC.

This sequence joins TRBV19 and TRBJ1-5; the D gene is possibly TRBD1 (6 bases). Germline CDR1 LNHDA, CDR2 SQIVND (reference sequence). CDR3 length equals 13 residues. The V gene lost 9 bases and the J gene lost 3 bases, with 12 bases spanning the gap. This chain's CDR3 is CASLGAANQPQHF. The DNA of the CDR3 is TGTGCCAGCCTGGGGGCGGCCAATCAGCCCCAGCATTTT.

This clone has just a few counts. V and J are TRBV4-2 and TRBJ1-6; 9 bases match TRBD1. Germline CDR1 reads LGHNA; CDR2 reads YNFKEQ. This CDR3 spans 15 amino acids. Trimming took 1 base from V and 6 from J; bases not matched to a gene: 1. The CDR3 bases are TGTGCCAGCAGCCAAGGACAGGGGGTTAATTCACCCCTCCACTTT. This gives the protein CASSQGQGVNSPLHF.

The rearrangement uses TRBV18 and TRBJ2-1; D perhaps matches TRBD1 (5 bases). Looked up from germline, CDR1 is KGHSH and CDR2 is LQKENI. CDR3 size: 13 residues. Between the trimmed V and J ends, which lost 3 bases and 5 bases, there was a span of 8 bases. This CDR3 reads CASSPQTDNEQFF. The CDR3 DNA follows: TGTGCCAGCTCACCCCAGACAGACAATGAGCAGTTCTTC.

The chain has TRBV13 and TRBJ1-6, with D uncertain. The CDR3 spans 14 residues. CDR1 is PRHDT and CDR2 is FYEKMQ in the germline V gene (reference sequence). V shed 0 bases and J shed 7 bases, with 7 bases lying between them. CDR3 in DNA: TGTGCCAGCAGCTTAGGAGGGCCGAATTCACCCCTCCACTTT. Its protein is CASSLGGPNSPLHF.

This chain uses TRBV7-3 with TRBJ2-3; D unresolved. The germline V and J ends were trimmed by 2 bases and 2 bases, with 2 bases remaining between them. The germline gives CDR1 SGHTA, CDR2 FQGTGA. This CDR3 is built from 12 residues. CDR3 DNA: TGTGCCAGCAGCTTAGACACAGATACGCAGTATTTT. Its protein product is CASSLDTDTQYF.

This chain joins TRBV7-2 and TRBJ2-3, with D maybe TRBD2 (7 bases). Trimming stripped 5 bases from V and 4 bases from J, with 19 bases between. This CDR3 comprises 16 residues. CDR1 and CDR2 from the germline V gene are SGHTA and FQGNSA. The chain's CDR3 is CASSPPGGGRSDTQYF. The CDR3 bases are TGTGCCAGCAGCCCCCCTGGGGGGGGCAGGTCAGATACGCAGTATTTT. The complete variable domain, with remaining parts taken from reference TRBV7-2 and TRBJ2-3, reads GAGVSQSPSNKVTEKGKDVELRCDPISGHTALYWYRQSLGQGLEFLIYFQGNSAPDKSGLPSDRFSAERTGGSVSTLTIQRTQQEDSAVYLCASSPPGGGRSDTQYFGPGTRLTVL.

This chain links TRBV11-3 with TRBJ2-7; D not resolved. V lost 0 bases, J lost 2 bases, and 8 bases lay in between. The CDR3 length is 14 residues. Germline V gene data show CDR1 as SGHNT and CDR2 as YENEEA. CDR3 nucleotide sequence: TGTGCCAGCAGCTTAGATCTCTGGGCCTACGAGCAGTACTTC. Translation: CASSLDLWAYEQYF.

The CDR3: CASSTTGVHNEQFF. In DNA, the CDR3 is TGTGCCAGCAGCACGACAGGGGTGCACAATGAGCAGTTCTTC. The gene calls are TRBV7-2 and TRBJ2-1; the match to TRBD1 covers 8 bases. CDR1 is SGHTA, CDR2 FQGNSA, per germline. CDR3 length equals 14 residues. Unmatched junction bases numbered 5, after V lost 5 bases and J lost 5 bases.

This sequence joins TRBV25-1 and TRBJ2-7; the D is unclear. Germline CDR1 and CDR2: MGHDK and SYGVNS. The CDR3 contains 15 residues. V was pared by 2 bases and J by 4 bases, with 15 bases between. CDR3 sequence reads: CASSETTYSKYEQYF. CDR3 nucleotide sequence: TGTGCCAGCAGTGAAACCACGTACAGCAAATACGAGCAGTACTTC.

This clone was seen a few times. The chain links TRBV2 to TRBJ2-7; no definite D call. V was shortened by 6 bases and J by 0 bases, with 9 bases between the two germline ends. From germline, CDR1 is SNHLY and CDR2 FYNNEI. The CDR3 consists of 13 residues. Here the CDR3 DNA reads TGTGCCAGCAGCCAACAGAGCTCCTACGAGCAGTACTTC. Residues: CASSQQSSYEQYF. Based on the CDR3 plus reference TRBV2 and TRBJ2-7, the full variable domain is EPEVTQTPSHQVTQMGQEVILRCVPISNHLYFYWYRQILGQKVEFLVSFYNNEISEKSEIFDDQFSVERPDGSNFTLKIRSTKLEDSAMYFCASSQQSSYEQYFGPGTRLTVT.

Here the CDR3 reads CASSETGANYGYTF. Here the CDR3 DNA reads TGTGCCAGCAGTGAGACAGGGGCCAACTATGGCTACACCTTC. V gene TRBV2 combines with J gene TRBJ1-2; 8 nucleotides match TRBD1. The CDR3 covers 14 residues. CDR1 and CDR2 from the germline V gene are SNHLY and FYNNEI. V was clipped by 3 bases and J by 2 bases; unmatched bases: 2.

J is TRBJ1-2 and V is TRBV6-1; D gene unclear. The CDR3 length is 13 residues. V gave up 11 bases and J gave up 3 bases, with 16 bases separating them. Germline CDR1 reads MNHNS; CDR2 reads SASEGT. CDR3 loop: CASATTGDYGYTF. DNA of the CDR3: TGTGCCTCTGCCACCACCGGGGACTATGGCTACACCTTC.

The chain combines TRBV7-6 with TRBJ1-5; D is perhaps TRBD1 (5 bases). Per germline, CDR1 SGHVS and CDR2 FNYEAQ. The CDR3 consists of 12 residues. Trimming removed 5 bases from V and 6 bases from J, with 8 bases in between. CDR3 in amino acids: CASSGHGQPQHF. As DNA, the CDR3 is TGTGCCAGCAGCGGACATGGTCAGCCCCAGCATTTT.